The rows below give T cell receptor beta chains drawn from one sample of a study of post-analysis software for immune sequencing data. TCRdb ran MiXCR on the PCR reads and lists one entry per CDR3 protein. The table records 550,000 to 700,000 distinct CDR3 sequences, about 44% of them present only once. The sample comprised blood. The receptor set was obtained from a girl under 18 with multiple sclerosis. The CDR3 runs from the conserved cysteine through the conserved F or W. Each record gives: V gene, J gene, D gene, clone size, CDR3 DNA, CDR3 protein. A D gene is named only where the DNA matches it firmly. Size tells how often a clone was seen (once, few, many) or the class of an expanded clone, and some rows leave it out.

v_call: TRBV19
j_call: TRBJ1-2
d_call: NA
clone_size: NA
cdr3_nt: TGTGCCAGTAGTATAAAAGCTAACTATGGCTACACCTTC
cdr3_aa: CASSIKANYGYTF

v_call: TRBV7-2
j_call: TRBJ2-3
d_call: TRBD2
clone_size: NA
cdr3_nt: TGTGCCAGCAGGGGACTAGCGACAACAGATACGCAGTATTTT
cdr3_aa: CASRGLATTDTQYF

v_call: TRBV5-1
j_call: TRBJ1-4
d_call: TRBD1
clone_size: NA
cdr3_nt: TGCGCCAGCAGCCTCGGACAGGGTAATGAAAAACTGTTTTTT
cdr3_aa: CASSLGQGNEKLFF

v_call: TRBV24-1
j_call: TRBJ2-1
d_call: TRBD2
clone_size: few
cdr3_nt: TGTGCCACCAGTGATTCTGGACTAGCGGGGCGAGAGCAGTTCTTC
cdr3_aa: CATSDSGLAGREQFF

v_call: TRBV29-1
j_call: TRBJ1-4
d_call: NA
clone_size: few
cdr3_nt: TGCAGCGTTATCGGGACTCTTGGTGAAAAACTGTTTTTT
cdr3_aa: CSVIGTLGEKLFF

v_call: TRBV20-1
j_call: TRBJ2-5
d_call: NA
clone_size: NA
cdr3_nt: TGCAGTGCTATGGAAGGCGGGAAGCAAGAGACCCAGTACTTC
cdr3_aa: CSAMEGGKQETQYF

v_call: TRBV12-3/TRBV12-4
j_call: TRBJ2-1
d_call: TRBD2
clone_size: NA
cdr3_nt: TGTGCCAGCAGTTCCTATGAGTTACTAGCGGGAATGGGAAATGAGCAGTTCTTC
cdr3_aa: CASSSYELLAGMGNEQFF

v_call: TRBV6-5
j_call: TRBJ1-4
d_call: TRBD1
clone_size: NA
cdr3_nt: TGTGCCAGCAGTTACCGGGGACAGCAAAGATTCGGTGAAAAACTGTTTTTT
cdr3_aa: CASSYRGQQRFGEKLFF

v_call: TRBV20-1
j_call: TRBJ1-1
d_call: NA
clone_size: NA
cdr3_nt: TGCAGTGCTAGAGACCCCGGGAAGACTGAAGCTTTCTTT
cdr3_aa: CSARDPGKTEAFF

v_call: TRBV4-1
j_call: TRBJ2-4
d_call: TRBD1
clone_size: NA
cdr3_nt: TGCGCCAGCGGACAGGGGGCAGAAGCCAAAAACATTCAGTACTTC
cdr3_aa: CASGQGAEAKNIQYF

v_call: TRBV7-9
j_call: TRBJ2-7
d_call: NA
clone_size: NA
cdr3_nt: TGTGCCAGCAGCTTACCAGACTGGGGCCACGAGCAGTACTTC
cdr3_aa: CASSLPDWGHEQYF

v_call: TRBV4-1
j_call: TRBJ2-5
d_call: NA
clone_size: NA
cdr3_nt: TGCGCCAGCAGCCACGAGGGTACGGAGACCCAGTACTTC
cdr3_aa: CASSHEGTETQYF

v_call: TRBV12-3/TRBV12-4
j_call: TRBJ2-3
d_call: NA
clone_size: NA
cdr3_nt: TGTGCCAGCAGTTTAAGAGTGGATACAGATACGCAGTATTTT
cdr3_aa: CASSLRVDTDTQYF

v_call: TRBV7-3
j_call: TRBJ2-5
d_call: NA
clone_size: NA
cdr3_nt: TGTGCCAGCCCCAGGTTAATGACGGGACAAGGGTGGAAGACCCAGTACTTC
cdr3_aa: CASPRLMTGQGWKTQYF

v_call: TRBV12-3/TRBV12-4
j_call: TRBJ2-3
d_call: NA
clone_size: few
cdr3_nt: TGTGCCAGCAGTTACAGCCTTTACACGCAGTATTTT
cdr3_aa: CASSYSLYTQYF

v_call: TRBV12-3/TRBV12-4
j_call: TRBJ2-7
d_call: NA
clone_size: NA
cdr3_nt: TGTGCCAGCAGTTTAGGCCCCCTTGGGGGAGGCTACGAGCAGTACTTC
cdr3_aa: CASSLGPLGGGYEQYF

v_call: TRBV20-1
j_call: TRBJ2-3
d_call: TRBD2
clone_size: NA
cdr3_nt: TGCAGTGCTAGCACTAGCGGGGGGAACATAGATACGCAGTATTTT
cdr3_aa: CSASTSGGNIDTQYF

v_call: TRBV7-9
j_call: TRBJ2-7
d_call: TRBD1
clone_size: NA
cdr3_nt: TGTGCCAGCAGCCAACCCCGGGGACAGGGTCCCTACGAGCAGTACTTC
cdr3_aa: CASSQPRGQGPYEQYF

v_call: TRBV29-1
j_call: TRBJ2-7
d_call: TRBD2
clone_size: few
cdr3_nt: TGCAGCGTTGATGCTAGCGGGAATTTCGAGCAGTACTTC
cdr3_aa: CSVDASGNFEQYF

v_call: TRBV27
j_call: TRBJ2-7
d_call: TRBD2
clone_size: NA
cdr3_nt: TGTGCCAGCAGTTTAAGGCGGGGGGGAGGTTACGAGCAGTACTTC
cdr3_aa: CASSLRRGGGYEQYF

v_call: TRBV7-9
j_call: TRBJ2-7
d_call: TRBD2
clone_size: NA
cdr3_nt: TGTGCCAGCAGCCCAACGGGAGCGGGGAAGGGCTCCTACGAGCAGTACTTC
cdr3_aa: CASSPTGAGKGSYEQYF

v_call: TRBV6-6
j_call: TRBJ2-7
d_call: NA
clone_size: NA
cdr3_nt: TGTGCCAGCAAAGCCGGCGGACTTTACGAGCAGTACTTC
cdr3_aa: CASKAGGLYEQYF

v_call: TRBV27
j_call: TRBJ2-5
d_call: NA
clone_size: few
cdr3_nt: TGTGCCAGCTCGCCATTGGACGGACAAGAGACCCAGTACTTC
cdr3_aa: CASSPLDGQETQYF

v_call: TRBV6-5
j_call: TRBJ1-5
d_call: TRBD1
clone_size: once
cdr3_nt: TGTGCCAGCAGACAGGGGTCGTTCAATCAGCCCCAGCATTTT
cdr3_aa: CASRQGSFNQPQHF

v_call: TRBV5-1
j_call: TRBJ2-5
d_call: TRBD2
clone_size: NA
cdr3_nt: TGCGCCAGCAGCATCCGGGAGCGGGGAGAGACCCAGTACTTC
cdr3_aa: CASSIRERGETQYF

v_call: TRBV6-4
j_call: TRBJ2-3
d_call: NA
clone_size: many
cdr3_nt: TGTGCCAGCAGTGACGGGGTCACAGATACGCAGTATTTT
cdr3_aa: CASSDGVTDTQYF

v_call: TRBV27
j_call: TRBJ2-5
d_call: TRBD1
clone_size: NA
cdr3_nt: TGTGCCAGCAGTTTGGGCCGGGGACAGGGTGAAGAGACCCAGTACTTC
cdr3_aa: CASSLGRGQGEETQYF

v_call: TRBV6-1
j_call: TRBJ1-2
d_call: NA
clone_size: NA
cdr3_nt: TGTGCCAGCAGCCGACTAGAAACCCTCTCCAACTATGGCTACACCTTC
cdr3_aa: CASSRLETLSNYGYTF

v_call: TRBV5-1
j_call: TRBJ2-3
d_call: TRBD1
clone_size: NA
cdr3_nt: TGCGCCAGCAGCTCGGGAAGACAGGGCGCCACAGATACGCAGTATTTT
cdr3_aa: CASSSGRQGATDTQYF

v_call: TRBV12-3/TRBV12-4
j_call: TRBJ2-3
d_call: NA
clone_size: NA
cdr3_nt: TGTGCCAGCAGTTTGGAGCGGAAGAGGGGGGATACGCAGTATTTT
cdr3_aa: CASSLERKRGDTQYF

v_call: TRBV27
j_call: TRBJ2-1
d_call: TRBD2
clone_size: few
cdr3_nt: TGTGCCAGCAGTCCCCGGGGGGGCGCGAATGAGCAGTTCTTC
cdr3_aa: CASSPRGGANEQFF

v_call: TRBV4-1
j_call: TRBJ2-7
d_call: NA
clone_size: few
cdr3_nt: TGCGCCAGTAGTAACCCAAGCTCGGGACTCGAGCAGTACTTC
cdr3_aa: CASSNPSSGLEQYF

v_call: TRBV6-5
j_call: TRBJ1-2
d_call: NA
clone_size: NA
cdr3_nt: TGTGCCAGCAGTTACAAGGGACGTAACTATGGCTACACCTTC
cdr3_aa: CASSYKGRNYGYTF

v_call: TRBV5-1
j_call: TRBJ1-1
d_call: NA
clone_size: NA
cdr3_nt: TGCGCCAGCAGCTTGGAGGGGCCCTACACTGAAGCTTTCTTT
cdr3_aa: CASSLEGPYTEAFF

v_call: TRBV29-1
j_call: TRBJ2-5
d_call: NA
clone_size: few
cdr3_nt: TGCAGCGCCCAGGACAGACGTGAGACCCAGTACTTC
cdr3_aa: CSAQDRRETQYF

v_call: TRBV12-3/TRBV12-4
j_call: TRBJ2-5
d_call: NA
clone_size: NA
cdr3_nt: TGTGCCAGCAGTCCCGCCCCCCAAGAGACCCAGTACTTC
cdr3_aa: CASSPAPQETQYF

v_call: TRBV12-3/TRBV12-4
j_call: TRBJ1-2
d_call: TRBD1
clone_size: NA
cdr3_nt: TGTGCCAGCAGCCGCGGGACAGGATCTAACTATGGCTACACCTTC
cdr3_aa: CASSRGTGSNYGYTF

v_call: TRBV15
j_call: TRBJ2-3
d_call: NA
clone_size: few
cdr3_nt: TGTGCCACCAGCAGAGGCCTTGGGACATCCTCAGGCGCAGATACGCAGTATTTT
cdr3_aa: CATSRGLGTSSGADTQYF

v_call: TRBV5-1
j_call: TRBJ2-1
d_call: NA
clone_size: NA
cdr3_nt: TGCGCCAGCAGCTTACGTGGGGACTGGCGCAATGAGCAGTTCTTC
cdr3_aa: CASSLRGDWRNEQFF

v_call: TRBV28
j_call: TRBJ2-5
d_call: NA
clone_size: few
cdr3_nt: TGTGCCAGCACCTCCCCCCTCGGGACCTACCAAGAGACCCAGTACTTC
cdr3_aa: CASTSPLGTYQETQYF

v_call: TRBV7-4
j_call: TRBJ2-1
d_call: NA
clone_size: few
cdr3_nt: TGTGCCAGCAGCTTAGGGGTCGTCTTGAACCCCTCTTACAATGAGCAGTTCTTC
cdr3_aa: CASSLGVVLNPSYNEQFF

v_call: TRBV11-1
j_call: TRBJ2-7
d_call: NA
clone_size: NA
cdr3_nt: TGTGCCAGCAGCTTAGCCGGGAAGGGGTACGAGCAGTACTTC
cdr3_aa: CASSLAGKGYEQYF

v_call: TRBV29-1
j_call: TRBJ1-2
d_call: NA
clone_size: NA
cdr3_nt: TGCAGCGTGAACCCTTATCAGGATGGCTATGGCTACACCTTC
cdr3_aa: CSVNPYQDGYGYTF

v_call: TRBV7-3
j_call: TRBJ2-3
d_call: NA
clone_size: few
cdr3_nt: TGTGCCAGCAGCCACGGACCCGGCACAGATACGCAGTATTTT
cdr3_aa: CASSHGPGTDTQYF

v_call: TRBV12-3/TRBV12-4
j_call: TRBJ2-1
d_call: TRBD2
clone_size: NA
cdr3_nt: TGTGCCAGCAGTGGGGCGAGACTAGCGTACAATGAGCAGTTCTTC
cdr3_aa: CASSGARLAYNEQFF

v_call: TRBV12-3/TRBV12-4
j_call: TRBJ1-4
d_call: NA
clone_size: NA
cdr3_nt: TGTGCCAGCAGTTTAGGGACGGGGGAAAAACTGTTTTTT
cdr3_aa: CASSLGTGEKLFF

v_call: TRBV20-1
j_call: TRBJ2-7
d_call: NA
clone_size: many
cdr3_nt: TGCAGTGCAGGACTTGACTACGAGCAGTACTTC
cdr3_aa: CSAGLDYEQYF

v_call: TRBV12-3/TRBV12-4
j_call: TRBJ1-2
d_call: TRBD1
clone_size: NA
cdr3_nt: TGTGCCAGCAGGGTTGGGACAGGGGACGGCTACACCTTC
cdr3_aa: CASRVGTGDGYTF

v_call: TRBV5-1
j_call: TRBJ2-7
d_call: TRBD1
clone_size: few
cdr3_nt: TGCGCCAGCAGCTGGGGACAGGGAGGCTACGAGCAGTACTTC
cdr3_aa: CASSWGQGGYEQYF

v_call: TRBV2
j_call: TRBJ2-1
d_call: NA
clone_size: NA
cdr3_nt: TGTGCCAGAGGCGCCCGAGGCTCCTACAATGAGCAGTTCTTC
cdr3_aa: CARGARGSYNEQFF

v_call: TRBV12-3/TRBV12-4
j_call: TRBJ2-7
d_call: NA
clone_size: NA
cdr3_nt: TGTGCCAGCAGTTCTGGGACTCGAGTGTCGTCCGAGCAGTACTTC
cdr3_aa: CASSSGTRVSSEQYF

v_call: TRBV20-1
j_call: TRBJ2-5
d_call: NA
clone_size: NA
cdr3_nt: TGCAGTGCTGGCTCCCAAGAGACCCAGTACTTC
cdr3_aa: CSAGSQETQYF

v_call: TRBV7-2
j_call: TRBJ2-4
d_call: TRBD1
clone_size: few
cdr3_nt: TGTGCCAGCAGCTTAAGGGGCCGGGACAGGGGAAACATTCAGTACTTC
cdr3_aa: CASSLRGRDRGNIQYF

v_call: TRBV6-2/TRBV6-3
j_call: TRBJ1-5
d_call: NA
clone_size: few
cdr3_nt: TGTGCCAGCCGTTGGGGCGGAGGGGGACAGCCCCAGCATTTT
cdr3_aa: CASRWGGGGQPQHF

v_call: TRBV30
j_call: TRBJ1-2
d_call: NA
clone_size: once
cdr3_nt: TGTGCCTGGAGTGTAATGGACAGCGCTGACTACGGCTACACCTTC
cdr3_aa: CAWSVMDSADYGYTF

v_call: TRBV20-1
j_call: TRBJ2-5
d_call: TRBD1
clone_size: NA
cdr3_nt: TGCAGTGCTAGAGCGGACAGGGCGGAGGGGCAAGAGACCCAGTACTTC
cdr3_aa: CSARADRAEGQETQYF

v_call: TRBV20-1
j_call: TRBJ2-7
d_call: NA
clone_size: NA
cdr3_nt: TGCAGTGCTAGGCAGTCCTACGAGCAGTACTTC
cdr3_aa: CSARQSYEQYF